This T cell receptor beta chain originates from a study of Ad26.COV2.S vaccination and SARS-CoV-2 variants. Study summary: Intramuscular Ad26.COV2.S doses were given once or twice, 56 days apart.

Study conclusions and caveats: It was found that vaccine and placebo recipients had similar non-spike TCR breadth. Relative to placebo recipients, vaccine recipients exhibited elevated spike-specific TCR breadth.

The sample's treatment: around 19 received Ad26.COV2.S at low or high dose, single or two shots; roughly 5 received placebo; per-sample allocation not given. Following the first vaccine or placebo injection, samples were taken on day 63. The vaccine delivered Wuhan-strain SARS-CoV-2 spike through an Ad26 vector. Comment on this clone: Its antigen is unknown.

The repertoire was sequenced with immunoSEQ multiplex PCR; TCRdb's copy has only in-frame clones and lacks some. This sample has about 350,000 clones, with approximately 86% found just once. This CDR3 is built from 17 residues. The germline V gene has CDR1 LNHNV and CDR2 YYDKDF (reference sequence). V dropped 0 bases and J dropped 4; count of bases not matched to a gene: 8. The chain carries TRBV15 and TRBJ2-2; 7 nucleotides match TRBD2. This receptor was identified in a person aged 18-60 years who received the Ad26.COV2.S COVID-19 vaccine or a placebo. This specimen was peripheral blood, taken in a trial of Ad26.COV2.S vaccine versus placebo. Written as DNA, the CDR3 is TGTGCCACCAGCAGAGATCCCCGGGAGGCTAGCACCGGGGAGCTGTTTTTT. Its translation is CATSRDPREASTGELFF.